These 12 T cell receptor beta chains came from one sample sequenced in a study of blood T cell repertoires in COVID-19. Sequencing was performed with immunoSEQ multiplex PCR; in TCRdb, only in-frame clones are kept and a portion is missing. The sample contains 20,000 to 25,000 clones, 73% of which appear only once. The specimen sequenced was peripheral blood. The receptors were sampled from a human donor in a cohort sampled during active or convalescent COVID-19.

The chain joins TRBV28 to TRBJ2-7, with a tentative D call TRBD2 (5 bases). In germline, CDR1 is MDHEN, CDR2 SYDVKM. V shed 5 bases and J shed 1 base, with 15 bases lying between them. The CDR3 has 15 amino acids. CDR3 sequence: CASSPRLSGSYEQYF. CDR3 DNA: TGTGCCAGCAGTCCTCGACTCAGCGGATCCTACGAGCAGTACTTC.

V and J are TRBV9 and TRBJ1-2, with 8 bases identical to TRBD1. Germline CDR1 SGDLS, CDR2 YYNGEE. V was clipped by 4 bases and J by 8 bases; unmatched bases: 13. The CDR3 loop spans 15 amino acids. In nucleotides, the CDR3 is TGTGCCAGCAGCACCACGGGACAGGTATCACGGGGCTACACCTTC. It encodes CASSTTGQVSRGYTF.

This chain's CDR3 is CASSSEGTYGYTF. CDR3 nucleotides: TGTGCCAGCAGCTCGGAGGGGACTTATGGCTACACCTTC. This chain connects TRBV7-3 to TRBJ1-2; weak D call: TRBD1 (5 bases). Trimming stripped 4 bases from V and 5 bases from J, with 11 bases between. Germline V gives CDR1 SGHTA, CDR2 FQGTGA. The CDR3 is 13 amino acids.

The rearrangement joins TRBV3-1 (or the pseudogene TRBV3-2) to TRBJ2-3; 8 bases align to TRBD1. The V segment lost 6 bases and the J segment 5 bases; nucleotides outside the gene matches: 4. Germline V gene sequence: CDR1 LGHDT, CDR2 YNNKEL (reference sequence). This CDR3 has 13 residues. The CDR3 sequence is CASRLTGEDTQYF. Written as DNA, the CDR3 is TGTGCCAGCAGATTGACAGGGGAAGATACGCAGTATTTT.

This clone was seen only a few times. V and J are TRBV9 and TRBJ1-2, with a tentative D call TRBD1 (6 bases). CDR1 is SGDLS, CDR2 YYNGEE, per germline. The CDR3 extends over 16 amino acids. V dropped 1 base and J dropped 4 bases, with 17 bases sitting between them. This CDR3 is CASSVTPHQGSYGYTF. CDR3 coding DNA: TGTGCCAGCAGCGTAACCCCCCACCAGGGGTCCTATGGCTACACCTTC.

This clone rates as medium-sized. The V call is TRBV11-2, the J call TRBJ1-2; TRBD1 agrees at 9 bases. Unmatched junction bases numbered 4, after V lost 2 bases and J lost 6 bases. The germline CDR1 and CDR2 sequences are SGHAT and FQNNGV. The CDR3 contains 14 residues. The CDR3 DNA reads as TGTGCCAGCAGCTTAAACAGGGGGCTGGATGGCTACACCTTC. Translating it yields CASSLNRGLDGYTF.

The chain employs TRBV28 and TRBJ1-2; perhaps TRBD1 as D (6 bases). CDR1 and CDR2 (germline): MDHEN, SYDVKM. The CDR3 consists of 14 residues. The V end lost 7 bases, the J end lost 4 bases, and 16 bases lay between the germline ends. The CDR3 DNA reads TGTGCCAGCATCGGAGGGGGGGGACCCTATGGCTACACCTTC. It specifies CASIGGGGPYGYTF.

V is TRBV10-3 and J is TRBJ2-6; 7 bases match TRBD1. Per germline, CDR1 ENHRY and CDR2 SYGVKD. Unmatched junction bases numbered 7, after V lost 5 bases and J lost 3 bases. The CDR3 extends over 16 amino acids. The chain's CDR3 is CAISPQGSGGANVLTF. Written as DNA, the CDR3 is TGTGCCATCAGTCCACAGGGGTCTGGTGGGGCCAACGTCCTGACTTTC.

This chain uses TRBV4-3 with TRBJ1-4; D not resolved. The CDR3 covers 15 residues. CDR1 is LGHNA and CDR2 is YSLEER in the germline V gene. Trimming took 1 base from V and 0 from J, leaving 6 bases between them. The CDR3 reads CASSQVTATNEKLFF. In nucleotides, the CDR3 is TGCGCCAGCAGCCAAGTCACTGCAACTAATGAAAAACTGTTTTTT.

The chain carries TRBV28 and TRBJ1-2, with unresolved D. Germline values: CDR1 MDHEN, CDR2 SYDVKM. The CDR3 contains 13 residues. Trimming shortened V by 1 base and J by 6 bases, and 9 bases separated the two germline ends. In DNA form, the CDR3 reads TGTGCCAGCAGTTTATTTTCGGTGCATGGCTACACCTTC. Translated, it gives CASSLFSVHGYTF.

This sequence joins TRBV7-2 and TRBJ1-6, with a tentative D call TRBD1 (5 bases). Germline V gene sequence: CDR1 SGHTA, CDR2 FQGNSA. This CDR3 has 13 amino acids. The V gene lost 1 base and the J gene lost 13 bases, with 11 bases spanning the gap. The CDR3 loop is CASSLGAGVPLHF. The CDR3 DNA is TGTGCCAGCAGCTTAGGGGCGGGGGTTCCCCTCCACTTT.

V gene TRBV14 combines with J gene TRBJ1-4; no clear D. CDR1 and CDR2 (germline): SGHDN, FVKESK. V was clipped by 1 base and J by 0 bases, with 9 bases between them. The CDR3 covers 16 residues. As DNA, the CDR3 is TGTGCCAGCAGCCAAGTTAACAACCCAACTAATGAAAAACTGTTTTTT. Translated, it gives CASSQVNNPTNEKLFF.